The 23 T cell receptor beta chains below come from one sample, sequenced in a study of cytomegalovirus exposure and HLA in healthy donors. Primers: 60 Vbeta forward and 13 Jbeta reverse. Profiling relied on immunoSEQ multiplex PCR, and the TCRdb table lists in-frame clones only, not all of them. The sample records about 98,000 clones, roughly 80% being singletons. The sample comprised PBMCs. These receptors all come from a man between 60 and 75 years old in good health and CMV-seropositive.

Only a few counts were recorded for this clone. The chain combines TRBV5-1 with TRBJ1-4; TRBD1 matches 7 bases. This CDR3 has 17 residues. The V gene's germline CDR1 is SGHRS and CDR2 YFSETQ. V gave up 2 bases and J gave up 0 bases; unmatched junction bases: 7. CDR3 loop: CASSFGQGGSTNEKLFF. The CDR3 DNA sequence: TGCGCCAGCAGCTTTGGGCAGGGGGGATCAACTAATGAAAAACTGTTTTTT.

The chain joins TRBV19 to TRBJ1-5; perhaps TRBD1 as D (6 bases). Per germline, CDR1 LNHDA and CDR2 SQIVND (reference sequence). This CDR3 has 15 amino acids. Trimming removed 4 bases at V and 0 bases at J, with 10 bases between. This CDR3 reads CASSTQGNSNQPQHF. CDR3 DNA: TGTGCCAGTAGTACACAGGGAAATAGCAATCAGCCCCAGCATTTT.

This sequence joins TRBV9 and TRBJ1-2, with 8 bases lining up with TRBD1. Germline CDR1 SGDLS, CDR2 YYNGEE. Losses at the gene ends were 6 bases for V and 0 bases for J; bases not matched to a gene: 4. The CDR3 has 14 residues. The CDR3 sequence: CASMGTGSNYGYTF. The CDR3 DNA follows: TGTGCCAGCATGGGGACAGGCTCTAACTATGGCTACACCTTC. Using reference TRBV9 and TRBJ1-2 for the parts outside the CDR3, the full variable domain is DSGVTQTPKHLITATGQRVTLRCSPRSGDLSVYWYQQSLDQGLQFLIQYYNGEERAKGNILERFSAQQFPDLHSELNLSSLELGDSALYFCASMGTGSNYGYTFGSGTRLTVV.

Regarding this clone: A read error may account for a junction end that differs from germline. This rearrangement joins TRBV7-9 to TRBJ1-1, with D hard to call. CDR1 and CDR2 from the germline V gene are SEHNR and FQNEAQ (reference sequence). This CDR3 spans 12 amino acids. The CDR3 sequence is CSSSFPNTEAFF. The CDR3 DNA sequence: TGTTCCAGCAGCTTCCCAAACACTGAAGCTTTCTTT.

The chain combines TRBV19 with TRBJ2-7; 9 positions match TRBD1. The CDR3 is 16 amino acids. Germline CDR1 LNHDA, CDR2 SQIVND (reference sequence). V was clipped by 1 base and J by 7 bases; unmatched bases: 11. CDR3 DNA sequence: TGTGCCAGTAGTATAGGGGTGACAGGGGGTCGTCGGGAGCAGTACTTC. It yields the protein CASSIGVTGGRREQYF.

The CDR3 sequence: CASSLPWTARTGELFF. In DNA form, the CDR3 reads TGTGCCAGCAGTCTCCCCTGGACAGCGAGGACCGGGGAGCTGTTTTTT. The chain recombines TRBV28 with TRBJ2-2, with a possible D match to TRBD1 (6 bases). Trimming took off 5 bases at V and 5 bases at J, with 18 bases between the two ends. This CDR3 has 16 residues. The germline CDR1 and CDR2 sequences are MDHEN and SYDVKM. Filled out from reference TRBV28 and TRBJ2-2, the complete variable domain reads DVKVTQSSRYLVKRTGEKVFLECVQDMDHENMFWYRQDPGLGLRLIYFSYDVKMKEKGDIPEGYSVSREKKERFSLILESASTNQTSMYLCASSLPWTARTGELFFGEGSRLTVL.

The rearrangement uses TRBV7-9 and TRBJ2-7, with D perhaps matching TRBD2 (5 bases). The CDR3 has 14 residues. The V gene's germline CDR1 is SEHNR and CDR2 FQNEAQ (reference sequence). Trimming pared 6 bases from V and 3 bases from J, leaving 15 bases between. CDR3 sequence (DNA): TGTGCCAGCAGTCTAGTCCACCGGGGCTACGAGCAGTACTTC. It is translated as CASSLVHRGYEQYF. Filled out from reference TRBV7-9 and TRBJ2-7, the complete variable domain reads DTGVSQNPRHKITKRGQNVTFRCDPISEHNRLYWYRQTLGQGPEFLTYFQNEAQLEKSRLLSDRFSAERPKGSFSTLEIQRTEQGDSAMYLCASSLVHRGYEQYFGPGTRLTVT.

The CDR3 nucleotides are TGTGCCAGCAGCTCGGGGACAGGGGCTGGAAACACCATATATTTT. It yields the protein CASSSGTGAGNTIYF. The rearrangement links TRBV7-9 to TRBJ1-3; 10 nucleotides agree with TRBD1. Losses at the gene ends were 4 bases for V and 2 bases for J; bases not matched to a gene: 2. The length of the CDR3 is 15 residues. The germline CDR1 and CDR2 sequences are SEHNR and FQNEAQ (reference sequence).

The J gene is TRBJ1-1, the V gene TRBV6-1; D unresolved. Trimming removed 6 bases from V and 3 bases from J, with 11 bases in between. The CDR3 is 13 amino acids. Germline CDR1 reads MNHNS; CDR2 reads SASEGT. CDR3 protein: CASRHKRDTEAFF. The DNA for the CDR3 is TGTGCCAGCAGGCATAAACGGGACACTGAAGCTTTCTTT.

The chain couples TRBV4-3 to TRBJ2-5; D unclear. The J call may be wrong; the DNA end is better matched by TRBJ2-7. Germline CDR1 LGHNA, CDR2 YSLEER. The CDR3 has 14 amino acids. The CDR3 coding sequence is TGCGCCAGCAGCCAAGACCCAGGCCCCTACGAGCAGTACTTC. Amino acid sequence: CASSQDPGPYEQYF.

The chain combines TRBV5-1 with TRBJ1-1; D is unresolved. CDR1 is SGHRS, CDR2 YFSETQ, per germline. With 0 bases removed from V and 4 bases from J, the gap between germline ends came to 16 bases. This CDR3 is built from 16 residues. CDR3 nucleotide sequence: TGCGCCAGCAGCTTGGCCGTTGGCGGTCTGGTCACTGAAGCTTTCTTT. The encoded protein is CASSLAVGGLVTEAFF.

With respect to this clone: Sequence at one end of the junction differs from germline and may be a read error. This chain uses TRBV7-9 with TRBJ1-2; TRBD1 agrees at 8 bases. CDR1 is SEHNR, CDR2 FQNEAQ, per germline (reference sequence). CDR3 length: 12 residues. The CDR3 region is CSSSHGQGGYTF. As DNA, the CDR3 is TGTTCCAGCAGCCACGGACAGGGAGGCTACACCTTC.

This clone is a singleton in its sample. The J gene is TRBJ1-4, the V gene TRBV6-4; TRBD1 agrees at 7 bases. Germline V lookup: CDR1 MRHNA, CDR2 SNTAGT. The CDR3 consists of 14 residues. J lost 3 bases, V lost 10 bases, and 8 bases had no gene match. CDR3 coding DNA: TGTGCCACCAGGGGGGGGCTGGCTAATGAAAAACTGTTTTTT. This codes for CATRGGLANEKLFF.

The chain recombines TRBV5-5 with TRBJ2-2, with D possibly matching TRBD2 (5 bases). Germline V gene data show CDR1 as SGHKS and CDR2 as YYEKEE (reference sequence). Trimming cost V 2 bases and J 0 bases, with 17 bases left between them. The CDR3 extends over 18 amino acids. The CDR3: CASSLIPPGSSNTGELFF. The DNA of the CDR3 is TGTGCCAGCAGCTTAATCCCGCCGGGAAGCTCGAACACCGGGGAGCTGTTTTTT.

The CDR3: CASSEQANQPQHF. CDR3 bases: TGTGCCAGCAGTGAACAGGCAAATCAGCCCCAGCATTTT. The genes are TRBV2 and TRBJ1-5; D remains unclear. Looked up from germline, CDR1 is SNHLY and CDR2 is FYNNEI. This CDR3 spans 13 amino acids. Trimming took off 2 bases at V and 4 bases at J, with 6 bases between the two ends.

In this sample, this clone turned up a few times. The genes are TRBV10-3 and TRBJ2-7, with D possibly being TRBD1 (6 bases). Germline CDR1 reads ENHRY; CDR2 reads SYGVKD. The CDR3 consists of 11 residues. The ends were cut back, 6 bases at V and 9 bases at J, with 12 bases in the middle. The CDR3 DNA reads TGTGCCATCAGGGCAGGGGAAGGGCAGTACTTC. Its protein is CAIRAGEGQYF.

V is TRBV5-4 and J is TRBJ2-7, with D possibly TRBD1 on 6 matching bases. With 2 bases removed from V and 6 bases from J, the gap between germline ends came to 12 bases. CDR3 length: 13 amino acids. The germline gives CDR1 SGHNT, CDR2 YYREEE (reference sequence). The CDR3 spells CASSFRPRGEQYF. The CDR3 DNA sequence: TGTGCCAGCAGCTTTCGCCCCAGGGGCGAGCAGTACTTC. The whole variable domain, remainder taken from reference TRBV5-4 and TRBJ2-7, is ETGVTQSPTHLIKTRGQQVTLRCSSQSGHNTVSWYQQALGQGPQFIFQYYREEENGRGNFPPRFSGLQFPNYSSELNVNALELDDSALYLCASSFRPRGEQYFGPGTRLTVT.

This chain uses TRBV25-1 with TRBJ1-2; D not resolved. The ends were cut back, 4 bases at V and 8 bases at J, with 11 bases in the middle. The CDR3 runs 12 residues. CDR1 MGHDK and CDR2 SYGVNS come from the germline V gene. This CDR3 is CASSVAGMGYTF. The CDR3 DNA reads as TGTGCCAGCAGTGTTGCCGGTATGGGCTACACCTTC.

The CDR3 DNA reads TGTGCCAGCAGTGATAGAGACAGAAGCCAGAGCTCCTATAATTCACCCCTCCACTTT. Translating it yields CASSDRDRSQSSYNSPLHF. The chain combines TRBV6-1 with TRBJ1-6; possibly TRBD1 for D (5 bases). The V end lost 3 bases, the J end lost 0 bases, and 18 bases lay between the germline ends. The CDR3 loop spans 19 amino acids. Germline CDR1 and CDR2: MNHNS and SASEGT.

A few counts support this clone. The DNA of the CDR3 is TGCGCCAGCAGCTTGGGGAACAGGGGGCGCAACACTGAAGCTTTCTTT. Its translation is CASSLGNRGRNTEAFF. The chain uses TRBV5-1 and TRBJ1-1; 9 bases line up with TRBD1. Per the germline V gene, CDR1 is SGHRS and CDR2 is YFSETQ. Losses at the gene ends were 0 bases for V and 2 bases for J; bases not matched to a gene: 5. The CDR3 covers 16 residues.

The chain uses TRBV19 and TRBJ1-1, with a weak D call TRBD1 (5 bases). The CDR3 totals 13 residues. Trimming pared 7 bases from V and 7 bases from J, leaving 16 bases between. Germline values: CDR1 LNHDA, CDR2 SQIVND (reference sequence). CDR3 in amino acids: CASTLGRANEAFF. The CDR3 nucleotides read TGTGCCAGTACGCTGGGCAGGGCAAATGAAGCTTTCTTT. Full variable domain (rest looked up from reference TRBV19 and TRBJ1-1): DGGITQSPKYLFRKEGQNVTLSCEQNLNHDAMYWYRQDPGQGLRLIYYSQIVNDFQKGDIAEGYSVSREKKESFPLTVTSAQKNPTAFYLCASTLGRANEAFFGQGTRLTVV.

CDR3 sequence reads: CASSQLPSGANVLTF. The CDR3 DNA reads TGCGCCAGCAGCCAACTACCCTCTGGGGCCAACGTCCTGACTTTC. The chain recombines TRBV4-1 with TRBJ2-6, with D unclear. Germline V gene data show CDR1 as MGHRA and CDR2 as YSYEKL. The CDR3 loop spans 15 amino acids. V was shortened by 2 bases and J by 0 bases, with 5 bases between the two germline ends.

The chain recombines TRBV4-3 with TRBJ2-3; the match to TRBD1 covers 7 bases. This CDR3 comprises 16 residues. Germline lookup yields CDR1 LGHNA and CDR2 YSLEER. V was clipped by 4 bases and J by 3 bases; unmatched bases: 10. CDR3 amino acids: CASSRYGTDQTDTQYF. The CDR3 DNA sequence: TGCGCCAGCAGCCGATACGGGACAGACCAAACAGATACGCAGTATTTT.